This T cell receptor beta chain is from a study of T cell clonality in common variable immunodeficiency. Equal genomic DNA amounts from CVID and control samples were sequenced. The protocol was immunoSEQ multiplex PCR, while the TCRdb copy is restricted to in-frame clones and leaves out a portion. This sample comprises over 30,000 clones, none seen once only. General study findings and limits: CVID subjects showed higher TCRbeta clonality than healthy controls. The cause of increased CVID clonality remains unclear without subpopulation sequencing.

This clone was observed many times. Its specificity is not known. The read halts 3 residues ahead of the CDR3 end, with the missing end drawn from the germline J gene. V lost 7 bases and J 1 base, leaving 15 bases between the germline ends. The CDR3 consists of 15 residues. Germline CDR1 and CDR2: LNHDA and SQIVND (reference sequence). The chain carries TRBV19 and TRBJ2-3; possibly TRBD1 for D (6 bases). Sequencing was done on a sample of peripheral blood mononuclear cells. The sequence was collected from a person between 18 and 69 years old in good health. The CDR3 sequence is CASTQGRLGTDTQYF. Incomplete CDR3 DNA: TGTGCCAGTACGCAGGGGCGCTTAGGCACAGATACG.